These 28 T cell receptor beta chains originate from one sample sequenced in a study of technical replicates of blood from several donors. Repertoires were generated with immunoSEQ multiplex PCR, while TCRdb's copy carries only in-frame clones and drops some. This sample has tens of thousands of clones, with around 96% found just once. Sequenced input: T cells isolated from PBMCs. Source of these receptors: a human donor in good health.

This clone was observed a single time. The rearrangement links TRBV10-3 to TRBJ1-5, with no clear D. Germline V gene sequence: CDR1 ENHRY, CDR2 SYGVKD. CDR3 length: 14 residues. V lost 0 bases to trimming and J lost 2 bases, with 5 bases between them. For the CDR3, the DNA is TGTGCCATCAGTGAGTCCGGGGGCAATCAGCCCCAGCATTTT. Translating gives CAISESGGNQPQHF.

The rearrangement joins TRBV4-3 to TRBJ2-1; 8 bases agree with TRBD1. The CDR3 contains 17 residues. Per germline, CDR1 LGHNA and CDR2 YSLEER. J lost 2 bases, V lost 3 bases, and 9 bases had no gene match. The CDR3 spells CASSHLDWTGTYNEQFF. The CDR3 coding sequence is TGCGCCAGCAGCCATCTTGATTGGACAGGGACCTACAATGAGCAGTTCTTC.

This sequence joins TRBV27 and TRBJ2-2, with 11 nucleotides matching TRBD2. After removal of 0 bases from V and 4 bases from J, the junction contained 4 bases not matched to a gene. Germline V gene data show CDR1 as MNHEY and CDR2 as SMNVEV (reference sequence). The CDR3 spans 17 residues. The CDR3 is CASSLSSGRALTGELFF. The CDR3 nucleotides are TGTGCCAGCAGTTTATCTAGCGGGAGGGCGCTCACCGGGGAGCTGTTTTTT.

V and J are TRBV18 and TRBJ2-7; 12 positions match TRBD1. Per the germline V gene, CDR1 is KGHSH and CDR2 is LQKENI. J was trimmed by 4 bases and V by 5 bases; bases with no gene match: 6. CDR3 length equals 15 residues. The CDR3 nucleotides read TGTGCCAGCTCAGTAGGGGACAGGGGGCCGTACGAGCAGTACTTC. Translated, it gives CASSVGDRGPYEQYF.

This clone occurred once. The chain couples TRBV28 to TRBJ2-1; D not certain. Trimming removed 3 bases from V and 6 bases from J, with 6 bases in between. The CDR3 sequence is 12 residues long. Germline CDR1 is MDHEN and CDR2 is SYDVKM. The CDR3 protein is CASSLISNEQFF. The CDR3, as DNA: TGTGCCAGCAGTTTGATTAGCAATGAGCAGTTCTTC.

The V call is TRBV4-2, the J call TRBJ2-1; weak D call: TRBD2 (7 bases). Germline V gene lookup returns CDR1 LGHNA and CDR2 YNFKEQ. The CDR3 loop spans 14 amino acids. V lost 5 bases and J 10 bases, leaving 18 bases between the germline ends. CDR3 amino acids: CASSSPSSGGEQFF. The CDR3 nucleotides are TGTGCCAGCAGCTCCCCCTCCTCGGGGGGCGAGCAGTTCTTC.

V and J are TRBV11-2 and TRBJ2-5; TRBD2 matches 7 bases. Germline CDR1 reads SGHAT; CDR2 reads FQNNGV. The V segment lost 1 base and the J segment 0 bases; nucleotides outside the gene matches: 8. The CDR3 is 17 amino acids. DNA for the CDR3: TGTGCCAGCAGCTTAGTAACTAGCGTCCTGTACCAAGAGACCCAGTACTTC. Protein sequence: CASSLVTSVLYQETQYF.

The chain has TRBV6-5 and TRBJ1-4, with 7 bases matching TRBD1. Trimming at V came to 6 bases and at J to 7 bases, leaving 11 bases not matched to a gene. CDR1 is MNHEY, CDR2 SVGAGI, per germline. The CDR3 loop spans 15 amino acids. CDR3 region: CASRISGQLGEKLFF. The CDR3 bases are TGTGCCAGCAGAATCTCGGGACAGTTAGGTGAAAAACTGTTTTTT.

CDR3 sequence reads: CAISDLSNQPQHF. The CDR3 DNA sequence: TGTGCCATCAGTGATCTTAGCAATCAGCCCCAGCATTTT. This rearrangement joins TRBV10-3 to TRBJ1-5; D is unresolved. V gave up 3 bases and J gave up 0 bases, with 3 bases separating them. Germline V gives CDR1 ENHRY, CDR2 SYGVKD. This CDR3 is 13 amino acids long.

CDR3 loop: CAGDGGLETQYF. The CDR3 nucleotides read TGTGCCGGCGACGGGGGGCTCGAGACCCAGTACTTC. V is TRBV30 and J is TRBJ2-5; D is possibly TRBD2 (7 bases). The germline CDR1 and CDR2 sequences are GTSNPN and SVGIG (reference sequence). The CDR3 has 12 residues. Trimming shortened V by 8 bases and J by 5 bases, and 15 bases separated the two germline ends. Full variable domain (rest looked up from reference TRBV30 and TRBJ2-5): SQTIHQWPATLVQPVGSPLSLECTVEGTSNPNLYWYRQAAGRGLQLLFYSVGIGQISSEVPQNLSASRPQDRQFILSSKKLLLSDSGFYLCAGDGGLETQYFGPGTRLLVL.

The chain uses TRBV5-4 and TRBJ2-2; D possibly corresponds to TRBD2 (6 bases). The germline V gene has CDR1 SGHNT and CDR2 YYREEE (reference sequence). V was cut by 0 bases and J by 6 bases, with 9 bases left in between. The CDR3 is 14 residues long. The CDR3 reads CASSLAGEAGELFF. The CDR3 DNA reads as TGTGCCAGCAGCTTGGCGGGAGAGGCCGGGGAGCTGTTTTTT.

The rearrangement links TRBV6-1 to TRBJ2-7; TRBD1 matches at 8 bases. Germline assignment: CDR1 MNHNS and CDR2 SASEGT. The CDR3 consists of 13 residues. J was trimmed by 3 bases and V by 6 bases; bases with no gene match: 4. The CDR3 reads CASSWDRSYEQYF. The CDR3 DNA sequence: TGTGCCAGCAGCTGGGACAGGAGCTACGAGCAGTACTTC.

CDR3 DNA: TGTGCCAGTAGTGCGGGACTGGAAGAGACCCAGTACTTC. As protein: CASSAGLEETQYF. The chain links TRBV19 to TRBJ2-5, with a weak D call TRBD2 (6 bases). The V and J ends lost 5 bases and 3 bases respectively, with 10 bases between them. Germline CDR1 and CDR2: LNHDA and SQIVND (reference sequence). This CDR3 region has 13 residues.

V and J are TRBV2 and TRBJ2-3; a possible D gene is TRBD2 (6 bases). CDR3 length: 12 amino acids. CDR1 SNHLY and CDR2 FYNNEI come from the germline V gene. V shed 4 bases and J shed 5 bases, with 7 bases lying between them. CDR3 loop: CASSVGGDTQYF. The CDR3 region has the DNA TGTGCCAGCAGTGTCGGGGGAGATACGCAGTATTTT.

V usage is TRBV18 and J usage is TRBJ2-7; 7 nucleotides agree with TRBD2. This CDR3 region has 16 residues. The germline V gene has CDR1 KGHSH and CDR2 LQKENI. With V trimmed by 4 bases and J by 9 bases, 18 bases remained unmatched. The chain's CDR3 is CASSLTTLRETFVQYF. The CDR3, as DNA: TGTGCCAGCTCACTAACCACCTTGCGGGAGACATTCGTGCAGTACTTC.

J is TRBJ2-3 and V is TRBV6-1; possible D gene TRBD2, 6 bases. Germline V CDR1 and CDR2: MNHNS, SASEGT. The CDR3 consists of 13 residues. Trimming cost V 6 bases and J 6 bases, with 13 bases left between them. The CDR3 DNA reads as TGTGCCAGCAGGGCCCCGGGGGAGGATACGCAGTATTTT. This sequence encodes CASRAPGEDTQYF.

The CDR3 loop reads CASSLAGSGANVLTF. CDR3 in DNA: TGTGCCAGCAGCTTGGCCGGCTCTGGGGCCAACGTCCTGACTTTC. The V gene is TRBV5-5, the J gene TRBJ2-6; D is ambiguous. There are 15 residues in the CDR3. The germline V gene encodes CDR1 SGHKS and CDR2 YYEKEE (reference sequence). V was cut by 0 bases and J by 0 bases, with 4 bases left in between.

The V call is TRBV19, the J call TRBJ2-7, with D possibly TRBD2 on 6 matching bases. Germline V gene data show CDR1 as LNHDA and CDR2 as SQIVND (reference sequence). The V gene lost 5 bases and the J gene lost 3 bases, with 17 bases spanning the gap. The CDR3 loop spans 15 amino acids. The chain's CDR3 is CASSGGTSVGYEQYF. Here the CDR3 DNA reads TGTGCCAGTAGTGGAGGGACTTCCGTGGGCTACGAGCAGTACTTC. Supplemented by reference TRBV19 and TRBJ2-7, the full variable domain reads DGGITQSPKYLFRKEGQNVTLSCEQNLNHDAMYWYRQDPGQGLRLIYYSQIVNDFQKGDIAEGYSVSREKKESFPLTVTSAQKNPTAFYLCASSGGTSVGYEQYFGPGTRLTVT.

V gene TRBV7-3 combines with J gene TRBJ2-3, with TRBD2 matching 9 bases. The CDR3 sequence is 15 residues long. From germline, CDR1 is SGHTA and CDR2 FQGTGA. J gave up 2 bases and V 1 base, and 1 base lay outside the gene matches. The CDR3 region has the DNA TGTGCCAGCAGCTTAAGACTAGCGGACACAGATACGCAGTATTTT. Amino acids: CASSLRLADTDTQYF.

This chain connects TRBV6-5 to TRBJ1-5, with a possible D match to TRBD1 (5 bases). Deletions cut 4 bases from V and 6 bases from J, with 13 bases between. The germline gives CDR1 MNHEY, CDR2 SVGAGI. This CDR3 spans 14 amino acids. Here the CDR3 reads CASSSGHSGQPQHF. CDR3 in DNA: TGTGCCAGCAGTTCAGGACACTCCGGTCAGCCCCAGCATTTT.

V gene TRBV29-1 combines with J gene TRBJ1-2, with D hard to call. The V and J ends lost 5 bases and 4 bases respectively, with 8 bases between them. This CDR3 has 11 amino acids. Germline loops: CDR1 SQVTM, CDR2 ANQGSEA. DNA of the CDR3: TGCAGCGTTCCGAGTCCCTATGGCTACACCTTC. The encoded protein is CSVPSPYGYTF.

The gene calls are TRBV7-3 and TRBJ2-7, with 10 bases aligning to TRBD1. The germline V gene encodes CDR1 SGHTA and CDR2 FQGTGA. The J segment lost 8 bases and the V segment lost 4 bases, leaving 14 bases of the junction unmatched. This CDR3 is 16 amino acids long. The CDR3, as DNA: TGTGCCAGCAGCTCCTCCGGGACAGGGGCCCTCGTCCAGCAGTACTTC. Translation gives CASSSSGTGALVQQYF.

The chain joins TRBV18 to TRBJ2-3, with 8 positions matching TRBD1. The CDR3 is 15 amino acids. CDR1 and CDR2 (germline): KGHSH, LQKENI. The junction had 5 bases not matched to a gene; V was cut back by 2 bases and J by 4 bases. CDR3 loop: CASSPRTGLSDTQYF. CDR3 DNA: TGTGCCAGCTCACCAAGGACAGGGTTGTCAGATACGCAGTATTTT.

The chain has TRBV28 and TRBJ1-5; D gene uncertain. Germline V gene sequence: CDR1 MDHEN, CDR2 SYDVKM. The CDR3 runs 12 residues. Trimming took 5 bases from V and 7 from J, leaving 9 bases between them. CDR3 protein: CASSITRQPQHF. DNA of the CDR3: TGTGCCAGCAGTATTACGAGGCAGCCCCAGCATTTT. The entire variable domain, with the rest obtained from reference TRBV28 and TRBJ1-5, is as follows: DVKVTQSSRYLVKRTGEKVFLECVQDMDHENMFWYRQDPGLGLRLIYFSYDVKMKEKGDIPEGYSVSREKKERFSLILESASTNQTSMYLCASSITRQPQHFGDGTRLSIL.

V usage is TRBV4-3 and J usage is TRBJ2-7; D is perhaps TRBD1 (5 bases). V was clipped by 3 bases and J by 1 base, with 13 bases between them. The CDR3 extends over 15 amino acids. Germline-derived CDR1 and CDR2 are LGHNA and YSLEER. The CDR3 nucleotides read TGCGCCAGCAGCCATTACAGGTCGAGATCCTACGAGCAGTACTTC. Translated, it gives CASSHYRSRSYEQYF.

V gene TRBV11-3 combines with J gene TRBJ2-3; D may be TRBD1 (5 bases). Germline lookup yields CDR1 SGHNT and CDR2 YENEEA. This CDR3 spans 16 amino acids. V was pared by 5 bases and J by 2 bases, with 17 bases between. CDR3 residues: CASSRRSTETTDTQYF. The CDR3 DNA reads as TGTGCCAGCAGCCGGCGTTCGACAGAAACCACAGATACGCAGTATTTT.

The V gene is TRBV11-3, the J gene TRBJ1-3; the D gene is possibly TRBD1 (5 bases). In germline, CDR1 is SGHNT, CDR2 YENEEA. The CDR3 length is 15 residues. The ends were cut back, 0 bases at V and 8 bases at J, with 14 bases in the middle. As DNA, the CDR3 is TGTGCCAGCAGCTTAGAGGGGGGACGACCGGACACCATATATTTT. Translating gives CASSLEGGRPDTIYF.

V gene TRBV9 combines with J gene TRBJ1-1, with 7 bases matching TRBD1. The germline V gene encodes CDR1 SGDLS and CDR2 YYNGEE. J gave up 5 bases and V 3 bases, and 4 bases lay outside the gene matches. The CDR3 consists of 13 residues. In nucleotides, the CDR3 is TGTGCCAGCAGCGGGACAGGCGGAACTGAAGCTTTCTTT. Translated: CASSGTGGTEAFF.